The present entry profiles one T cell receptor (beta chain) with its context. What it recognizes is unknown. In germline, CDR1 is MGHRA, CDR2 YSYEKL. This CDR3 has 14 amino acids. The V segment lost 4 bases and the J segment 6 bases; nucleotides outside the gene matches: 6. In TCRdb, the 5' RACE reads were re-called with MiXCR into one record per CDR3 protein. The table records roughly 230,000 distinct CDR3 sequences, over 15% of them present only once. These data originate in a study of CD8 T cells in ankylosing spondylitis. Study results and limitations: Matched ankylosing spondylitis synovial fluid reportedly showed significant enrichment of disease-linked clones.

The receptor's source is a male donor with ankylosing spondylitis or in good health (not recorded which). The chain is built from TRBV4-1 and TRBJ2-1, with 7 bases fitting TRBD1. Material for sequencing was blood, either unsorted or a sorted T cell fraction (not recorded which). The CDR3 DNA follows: TGCGCCAGCAGCCGCCCCCCAGGGGGCAATGAGCAGTTCTTC. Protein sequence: CASSRPPGGNEQFF.